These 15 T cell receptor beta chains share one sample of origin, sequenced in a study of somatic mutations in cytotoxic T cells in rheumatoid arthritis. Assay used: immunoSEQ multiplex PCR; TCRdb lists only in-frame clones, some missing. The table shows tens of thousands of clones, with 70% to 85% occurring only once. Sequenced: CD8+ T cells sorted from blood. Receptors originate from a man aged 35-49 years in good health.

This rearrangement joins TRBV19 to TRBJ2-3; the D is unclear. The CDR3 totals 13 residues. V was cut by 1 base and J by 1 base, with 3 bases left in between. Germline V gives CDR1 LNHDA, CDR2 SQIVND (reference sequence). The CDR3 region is CASSIAGTDTQYF. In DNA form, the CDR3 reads TGTGCCAGTAGTATAGCGGGCACAGATACGCAGTATTTT.

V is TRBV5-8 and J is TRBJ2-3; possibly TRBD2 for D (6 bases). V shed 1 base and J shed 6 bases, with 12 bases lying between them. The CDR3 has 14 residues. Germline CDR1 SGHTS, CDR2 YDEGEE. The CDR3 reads CASSLLFGSDTQYF. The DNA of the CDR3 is TGTGCCAGCAGCTTGTTATTCGGGAGTGATACGCAGTATTTT. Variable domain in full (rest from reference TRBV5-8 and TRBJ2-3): EAGVTQSPTHLIKTRGQQATLRCSPISGHTSVYWYQQALGLGLQFLLWYDEGEERNRGNFPPRFSGRQFPNYSSELNVNALELEDSALYLCASSLLFGSDTQYFGPGTRLTVL.

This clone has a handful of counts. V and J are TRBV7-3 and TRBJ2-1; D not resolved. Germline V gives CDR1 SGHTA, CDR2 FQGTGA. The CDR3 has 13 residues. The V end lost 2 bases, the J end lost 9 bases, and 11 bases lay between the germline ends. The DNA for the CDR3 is TGTGCCAGCAGCTTATGGCCCGGCCCTGAGCAGTTCTTC. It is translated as CASSLWPGPEQFF.

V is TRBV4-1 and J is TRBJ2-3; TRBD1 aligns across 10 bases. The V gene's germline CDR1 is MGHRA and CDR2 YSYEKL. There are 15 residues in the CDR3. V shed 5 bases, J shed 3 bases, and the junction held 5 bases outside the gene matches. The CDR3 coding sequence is TGCGCCAGCAGCTCGCCGGGACAGGGGACAGATACGCAGTATTTT. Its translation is CASSSPGQGTDTQYF.

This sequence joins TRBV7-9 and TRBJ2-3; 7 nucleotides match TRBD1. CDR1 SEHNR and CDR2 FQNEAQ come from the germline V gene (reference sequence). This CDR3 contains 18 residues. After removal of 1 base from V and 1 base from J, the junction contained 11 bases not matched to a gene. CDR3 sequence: CASSLVRDRTLGTDTQYF. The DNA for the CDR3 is TGTGCCAGCAGCTTAGTAAGGGACAGAACTCTAGGCACAGATACGCAGTATTTT.

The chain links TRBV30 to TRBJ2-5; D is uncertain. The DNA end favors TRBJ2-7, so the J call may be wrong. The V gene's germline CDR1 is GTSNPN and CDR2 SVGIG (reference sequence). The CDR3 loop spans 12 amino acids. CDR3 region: CAALEFGYEQYF. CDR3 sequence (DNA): TGTGCCGCCTTAGAATTCGGGTACGAGCAGTACTTC.

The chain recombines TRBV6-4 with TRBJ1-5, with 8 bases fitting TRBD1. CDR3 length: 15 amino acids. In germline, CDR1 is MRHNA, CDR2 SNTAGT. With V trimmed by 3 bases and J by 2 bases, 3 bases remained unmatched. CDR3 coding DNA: TGTGCCAGCAGTGAGTCAGGGGGCGGCAATCAGCCCCAGCATTTT. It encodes CASSESGGGNQPQHF.

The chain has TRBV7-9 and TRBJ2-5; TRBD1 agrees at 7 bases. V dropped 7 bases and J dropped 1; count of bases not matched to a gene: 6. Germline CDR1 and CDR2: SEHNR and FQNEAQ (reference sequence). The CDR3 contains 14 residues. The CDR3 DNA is TGTGCCAGCACCTCGGGACAGCGCCAAGAGACCCAGTACTTC. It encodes CASTSGQRQETQYF.

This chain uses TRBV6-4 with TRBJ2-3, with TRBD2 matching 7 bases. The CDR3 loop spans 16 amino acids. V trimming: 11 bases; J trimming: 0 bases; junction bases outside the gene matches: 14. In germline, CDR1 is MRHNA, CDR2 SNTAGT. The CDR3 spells CASPVRGVYSTDTQYF. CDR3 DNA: TGTGCCTCCCCGGTTCGGGGGGTTTATAGCACAGATACGCAGTATTTT.

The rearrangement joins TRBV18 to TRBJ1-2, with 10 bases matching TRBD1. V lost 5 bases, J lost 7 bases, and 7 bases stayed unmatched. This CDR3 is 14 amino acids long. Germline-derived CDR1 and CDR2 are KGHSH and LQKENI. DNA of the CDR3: TGTGCCAGCTCAACCCCGGGACAGGGGACTGGCTACACCTTC. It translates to CASSTPGQGTGYTF. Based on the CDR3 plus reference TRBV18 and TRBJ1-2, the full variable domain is NAGVMQNPRHLVRRRGQEARLRCSPMKGHSHVYWYRQLPEEGLKFMVYLQKENIIDESGMPKERFSAEFPKEGPSILRIQQVVRGDSAAYFCASSTPGQGTGYTFGSGTRLTVV.

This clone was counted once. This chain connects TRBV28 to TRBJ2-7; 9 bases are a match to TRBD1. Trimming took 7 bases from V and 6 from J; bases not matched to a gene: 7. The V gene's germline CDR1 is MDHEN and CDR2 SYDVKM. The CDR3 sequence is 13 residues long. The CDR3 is CASTPGQGIEQYF. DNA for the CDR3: TGTGCCAGCACCCCGGGACAGGGAATCGAGCAGTACTTC.

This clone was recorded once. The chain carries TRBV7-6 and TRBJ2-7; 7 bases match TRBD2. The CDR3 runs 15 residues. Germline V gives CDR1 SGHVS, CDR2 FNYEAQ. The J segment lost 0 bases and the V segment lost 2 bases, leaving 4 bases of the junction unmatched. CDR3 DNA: TGTGCCAGCAGCTTACGGGCTAGCGGCTCCTACGAGCAGTACTTC. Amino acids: CASSLRASGSYEQYF.

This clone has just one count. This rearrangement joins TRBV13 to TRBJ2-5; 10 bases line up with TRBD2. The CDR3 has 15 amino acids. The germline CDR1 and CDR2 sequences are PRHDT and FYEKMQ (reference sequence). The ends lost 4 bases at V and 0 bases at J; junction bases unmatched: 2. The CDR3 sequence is CASSSGLADQETQYF. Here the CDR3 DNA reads TGTGCCAGCAGCTCCGGACTAGCGGACCAAGAGACCCAGTACTTC.

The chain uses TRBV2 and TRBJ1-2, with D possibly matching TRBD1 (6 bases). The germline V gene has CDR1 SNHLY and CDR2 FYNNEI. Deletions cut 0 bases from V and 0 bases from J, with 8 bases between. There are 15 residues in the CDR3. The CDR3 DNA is TGTGCCAGCAGTGAAGCGACAGGCACTAACTATGGCTACACCTTC. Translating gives CASSEATGTNYGYTF.

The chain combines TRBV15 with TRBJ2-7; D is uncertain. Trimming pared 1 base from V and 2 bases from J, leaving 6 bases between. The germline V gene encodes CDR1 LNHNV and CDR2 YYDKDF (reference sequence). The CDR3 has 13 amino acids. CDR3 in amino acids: CATSRVGPYEQYF. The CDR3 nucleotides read TGTGCCACCAGCAGAGTTGGCCCCTACGAGCAGTACTTC.